Each of the 22 T cell receptor beta chains below was sequenced from the same sample in a study of shared clonotypes between healthy human individuals (dated by TCRdb to 2018 to 2020). Receptor libraries were prepared by the immunoSEQ multiplex PCR assay. The immuneACCESS repertoire file appears here via TCRdb, limited to in-frame rearrangements. These files lack a portion of the clones; in checked studies, under half of the deficit traces to unresolved V genes, and the cause of the others is not known. Counted in this sample were more than 500,000 clones; around 96% of them appeared once. About 0.06% of the sample lies in the top ten. Sample: naive CD4+ T cells sorted from blood. The sample's cell subset or site label is to be understood as: CD45RA+ positively selected. These receptors came from a woman aged 25 to 39 in good health.

The V call is TRBV7-3, the J call TRBJ2-1; 8 nucleotides agree with TRBD2. This CDR3 has 15 residues. Germline CDR1 and CDR2: SGHTA and FQGTGA. Unmatched junction bases numbered 9, after V lost 3 bases and J lost 8 bases. DNA for the CDR3: TGTGCCAGCAGCTTTCTAGGGACTAGTTCGGATGAGCAGTTCTTC. Protein: CASSFLGTSSDEQFF.

This chain joins TRBV6-7 and TRBJ1-4, with 7 bases identical to TRBD1. TRBV6-7 is noted as an ORF with a role that remains uncertain. The V segment lost 0 bases and the J segment 5 bases; nucleotides outside the gene matches: 3. This CDR3 is built from 15 residues. The CDR3 sequence is CASSYSGGENEKLFF. The CDR3 nucleotides read TGTGCCAGCAGTTACTCAGGGGGCGAAAATGAAAAACTGTTTTTT.

This clone turned up a few times. The chain combines TRBV11-2 with TRBJ2-7; perhaps TRBD1 as D (6 bases). V dropped 5 bases and J dropped 4 bases, with 15 bases sitting between them. The CDR3 sequence is 14 residues long. Looked up from germline, CDR1 is SGHAT and CDR2 is FQNNGV. This CDR3 is CASSPTFRGYEQYF. CDR3 DNA: TGTGCCAGCAGCCCCACTTTCAGGGGATACGAGCAGTACTTC.

V and J are TRBV5-1 and TRBJ1-2, with 9 bases lining up with TRBD1. The J segment lost 3 bases and the V segment lost 4 bases, leaving 7 bases of the junction unmatched. The CDR3 is 15 amino acids. Germline lookup yields CDR1 SGHRS and CDR2 YFSETQ. CDR3 in amino acids: CASSPVQGADYGYTF. The CDR3 DNA follows: TGCGCCAGCAGCCCAGTACAGGGGGCTGACTATGGCTACACCTTC.

The rearrangement uses TRBV25-1 and TRBJ2-5; the D gene could be TRBD1 or TRBD2 (6 bases each). CDR3 length: 12 amino acids. Trimming pared 7 bases from V and 11 bases from J, leaving 17 bases between. Germline V CDR1 and CDR2: MGHDK, SYGVNS. The CDR3 here is CASTPGAGEQYF. The DNA of the CDR3 is TGTGCCAGCACTCCGGGGGCCGGGGAGCAGTACTTC. The full variable domain, in which reference TRBV25-1 and TRBJ2-5 provide the parts outside the CDR3, is EADIYQTPRYLVIGTGKKITLECSQTMGHDKMYWYQQDPGMELHLIHYSYGVNSTEKGDLSSESTVSRIRTEHFPLTLESARPSHTSQYLCASTPGAGEQYFGPGTRLLVL.

This clone was found once. The chain employs TRBV28 and TRBJ1-3; D remains ambiguous. Trimming stripped 3 bases from V and 2 bases from J, with 20 bases between. The CDR3 runs 18 residues. Germline CDR1 MDHEN, CDR2 SYDVKM. The CDR3 region is CASSFPKGTTLTGNTIYF. For the CDR3, the DNA is TGTGCCAGCAGTTTTCCGAAGGGTACTACGCTGACTGGAAACACCATATATTTT.

This chain joins TRBV19 and TRBJ1-4; 8 bases agree with TRBD1. After removal of 10 bases from V and 5 bases from J, the junction contained 9 bases not matched to a gene. CDR3 length: 14 residues. Germline V gene data show CDR1 as LNHDA and CDR2 as SQIVND (reference sequence). CDR3 sequence reads: CATKPGQANEKLFF. DNA for the CDR3: TGTGCCACCAAGCCGGGACAGGCAAATGAAAAACTGTTTTTT. The full variable domain, its missing parts supplied by reference TRBV19 and TRBJ1-4, is DGGITQSPKYLFRKEGQNVTLSCEQNLNHDAMYWYRQDPGQGLRLIYYSQIVNDFQKGDIAEGYSVSREKKESFPLTVTSAQKNPTAFYLCATKPGQANEKLFFGSGTQLSVL.

The rearrangement uses TRBV6-5 and TRBJ1-1; D unresolved. In germline, CDR1 is MNHEY, CDR2 SVGAGI. Trimming removed 1 base from V and 4 bases from J, with 13 bases in between. The CDR3 length is 15 residues. CDR3 bases: TGTGCCAGCAGTTACTTCGGTAGGCCGGTCACTGAAGCTTTCTTT. It codes for CASSYFGRPVTEAFF.

This clone was recorded only once. The rearrangement links TRBV28 to TRBJ1-1; possibly TRBD1 for D (6 bases). The V end lost 1 base, the J end lost 4 bases, and 10 bases lay between the germline ends. The germline CDR1 and CDR2 sequences are MDHEN and SYDVKM. This CDR3 has 14 residues. The CDR3 spells CASSLYRGTTEAFF. CDR3 DNA sequence: TGTGCCAGCAGTTTATATAGGGGGACCACTGAAGCTTTCTTT.

CDR3 DNA sequence: TGTGCCTGGGATGGGACTAGCGGAAACACCGGGGAGCTGTTTTTT. Amino acid sequence: CAWDGTSGNTGELFF. The chain combines TRBV30 with TRBJ2-2; TRBD2 matches 11 bases. Germline V gene sequence: CDR1 GTSNPN, CDR2 SVGIG (reference sequence). The CDR3 consists of 15 residues. V lost 5 bases to trimming and J lost 2 bases; unmatched junction nucleotides: 4.

This chain links TRBV6-6 with TRBJ1-5; 7 bases map to TRBD1. This CDR3 has 14 residues. V was pared by 5 bases and J by 7 bases, with 8 bases of the junction left unmatched. Germline CDR1 is MNHNY and CDR2 is SVGAGI (reference sequence). The CDR3 nucleotides are TGTGCCAGCAGTCCAACAGGGGTGCAGCAGCCCCAGCATTTT. It translates to CASSPTGVQQPQHF.

The chain uses TRBV7-9 and TRBJ2-5, with D uncertain. CDR1 and CDR2 from the germline V gene are SEHNR and FQNEAQ (reference sequence). This CDR3 spans 15 amino acids. Trimming stripped 0 bases from V and 1 base from J, with 9 bases between. The CDR3 sequence: CASSLASGSQETQYF. DNA of the CDR3: TGTGCCAGCAGCTTAGCGTCGGGCAGCCAAGAGACCCAGTACTTC.

The gene calls are TRBV11-3 and TRBJ2-3; 9 bases are a match to TRBD1. CDR3 length: 15 amino acids. The J segment lost 2 bases and the V segment lost 3 bases, leaving 3 bases of the junction unmatched. Germline-derived CDR1 and CDR2 are SGHNT and YENEEA. Here the CDR3 reads CASSFRTGDTDTQYF. The CDR3 coding sequence is TGTGCCAGCAGCTTCAGGACAGGGGACACAGATACGCAGTATTTT.

V gene TRBV2 combines with J gene TRBJ2-1; 9 nucleotides agree with TRBD2. This CDR3 region has 17 residues. The germline CDR1 and CDR2 sequences are SNHLY and FYNNEI. V was clipped by 2 bases and J by 0 bases; unmatched bases: 5. In DNA form, the CDR3 reads TGTGCCAGCAGTGAAAGGGCGGGAGGGCTCTCCTACAATGAGCAGTTCTTC. Protein product: CASSERAGGLSYNEQFF.

V is TRBV29-1 and J is TRBJ2-3; no definite D call. The CDR3 covers 12 residues. CDR1 and CDR2 from the germline V gene are SQVTM and ANQGSEA. Deletions cut 2 bases from V and 6 bases from J, with 9 bases between. The CDR3 DNA reads TGCAGCGTTGAAAAGTCCCCCGATACGCAGTATTTT. Translated: CSVEKSPDTQYF.

The V call is TRBV5-4, the J call TRBJ2-3, with 7 bases aligning to TRBD1. Germline V gene sequence: CDR1 SGHNT, CDR2 YYREEE (reference sequence). Trimming cost V 4 bases and J 1 base; bases outside gene matches: 6. The CDR3 consists of 15 residues. The CDR3 region has the DNA TGTGCCAGCAGCGACTACAGGGGTCGCACAGATACGCAGTATTTT. Its protein is CASSDYRGRTDTQYF. Full variable domain (remainder filled in from reference TRBV5-4 and TRBJ2-3): ETGVTQSPTHLIKTRGQQVTLRCSSQSGHNTVSWYQQALGQGPQFIFQYYREEENGRGNFPPRFSGLQFPNYSSELNVNALELDDSALYLCASSDYRGRTDTQYFGPGTRLTVL.

The chain employs TRBV19 and TRBJ2-3; 11 nucleotides agree with TRBD1. Germline V gives CDR1 LNHDA, CDR2 SQIVND (reference sequence). After removal of 3 bases from V and 3 bases from J, the junction contained 11 bases not matched to a gene. The CDR3 sequence is 18 residues long. The CDR3 region has the DNA TGTGCCAGTAGTATCCTTGGGACAGGGGGTCGAAAAACAGATACGCAGTATTTT. It is translated as CASSILGTGGRKTDTQYF.

The chain is built from TRBV27 and TRBJ1-1; 7 bases map to TRBD1. V lost 0 bases, J lost 1 base, and 11 bases stayed unmatched. Per germline, CDR1 MNHEY and CDR2 SMNVEV (reference sequence). The CDR3 covers 18 residues. CDR3 sequence: CASSLSPPTGVKNTEAFF. The CDR3 nucleotides are TGTGCCAGCAGTTTATCACCCCCCACAGGGGTTAAGAACACTGAAGCTTTCTTT.

The J gene is TRBJ1-5, the V gene TRBV7-2, with 7 bases fitting TRBD1. Germline V lookup: CDR1 SGHTA, CDR2 FQGNSA. V shed 2 bases and J 2 bases; nucleotides not matched to a gene: 0. This CDR3 region has 14 residues. CDR3 sequence reads: CASSLTGGNQPQHF. CDR3 in DNA: TGTGCCAGCAGCTTAACAGGGGGCAATCAGCCCCAGCATTTT.

The J gene is TRBJ1-2, the V gene TRBV27, with 7 bases fitting TRBD1. The germline CDR1 and CDR2 sequences are MNHEY and SMNVEV (reference sequence). V lost 4 bases and J lost 4; bases outside the gene matches: 9. The CDR3 covers 15 residues. CDR3 DNA sequence: TGTGCCAGCAGTTCTTTTGGGACAGAGGGCTATGGCTACACCTTC. Residues: CASSSFGTEGYGYTF.

A word on this clone: Other DNA sequences from this sample encode an identical CDR3 as well. The V and J genes are TRBV2 and TRBJ1-1, with 7 bases lining up with TRBD1. The trim removed 5 bases at V and 2 bases at J, leaving 2 bases unmatched. The CDR3 has 13 residues. Germline V gene lookup returns CDR1 SNHLY and CDR2 FYNNEI. The CDR3 nucleotides read TGTGCCAGCAGTCGGACAGGAAACACTGAAGCTTTCTTT. Amino acid sequence: CASSRTGNTEAFF.

This chain uses TRBV11-2 with TRBJ2-1; TRBD2 matches 11 bases. The CDR3 is 15 residues long. J was trimmed by 8 bases and V by 3 bases; bases with no gene match: 6. Germline loops: CDR1 SGHAT, CDR2 FQNNGV. The CDR3: CASSFALAGVHEQFF. For the CDR3, the DNA is TGTGCCAGCAGCTTTGCACTAGCGGGAGTCCATGAGCAGTTCTTC.